Following are 27 T cell receptor beta chains from one sample sequenced in a study of prognosis after radiotherapy for stage I lung cancer. Amplicons of TCR beta CDR3 were generated from genomic DNA by two-round multiplex PCR. Used in first-round PCR were primers specific to each TRBV and TRBJ gene. MiXCR was run by TCRdb on the multiplex PCR reads, yielding one entry per CDR3 protein. This table holds 15,000 to 20,000 distinct CDR3 sequences, 29% found once. The specimen comprised PBMCs, sampled before or after stereotactic body radiation therapy (not recorded which). The receptors were sampled from a donor aged 50 or older with non-small cell lung cancer.

This clonotype was counted many times. The rearrangement joins TRBV14 to TRBJ2-1; D is unresolved. Germline V gene lookup returns CDR1 SGHDN and CDR2 FVKESK. V lost 2 bases, J lost 1 base, and 12 bases lay in between. This CDR3 comprises 16 residues. The CDR3 region has the DNA TGTGCCAGCAGCCAACAGGCAAGGACGTCCTACAATGAGCAGTTCTTC. It translates to CASSQQARTSYNEQFF. The full variable domain, in which reference TRBV14 and TRBJ2-1 provide the parts outside the CDR3, is EAGVTQFPSHSVIEKGQTVTLRCDPISGHDNLYWYRRVMGKEIKFLLHFVKESKQDESGMPNNRFLAERTGGTYSTLKVQPAELEDSGVYFCASSQQARTSYNEQFFGPGTRLTVL.

Regarding this clonotype: The junction departs from the called germline gene at one end, perhaps through a read error. The rearrangement uses TRBV12-3 or TRBV12-4 and TRBJ2-5; TRBD2 is a possible D gene (6 bases). CDR3 size: 14 residues. CDR3 protein: CASSLFLTGETQYF. Here the CDR3 DNA reads TGTGCCAGCAGTTTATTCCTAACGGGAGAGACACAGTACTTC.

This clonotype was seen repeatedly, ten times or more. The chain recombines TRBV20-1 with TRBJ2-5; perhaps TRBD1 as D (6 bases). V lost 6 bases to trimming and J lost 9 bases, with 20 bases between them. Germline V CDR1 and CDR2: DFQATT, SNEGSKA (reference sequence). The length of the CDR3 is 13 residues. Here the CDR3 reads CSAPHGQRTAQYF. CDR3 in DNA: TGCAGTGCCCCGCATGGACAGCGAACGGCCCAGTACTTC.

This clonotype appeared many times. The chain is built from TRBV6-5 and TRBJ1-1, with a tentative D call TRBD1 (5 bases). The CDR3 extends over 15 amino acids. Germline CDR1 and CDR2: MNHEY and SVGAGI. Trimming took 2 bases from V and 6 from J, leaving 16 bases between them. This CDR3 is CASSYAAVQEAEAFF. CDR3 DNA: TGTGCCAGCAGTTACGCGGCTGTACAGGAGGCTGAAGCTTTCTTT.

V usage is TRBV28 and J usage is TRBJ2-7; D gene ambiguous. CDR1 MDHEN and CDR2 SYDVKM come from the germline V gene. V gave up 1 base and J gave up 5 bases, with 3 bases separating them. The CDR3 runs 11 residues. The CDR3 is CASSLSNEQYF. As DNA, the CDR3 is TGTGCCAGCAGTTTATCGAACGAGCAGTACTTC.

This clonotype was seen at least ten times. The V call is TRBV11-3, the J call TRBJ2-1; 8 positions agree with TRBD1. Losses at the gene ends were 4 bases for V and 10 bases for J; bases not matched to a gene: 9. The CDR3 runs to 14 residues. Germline V lookup: CDR1 SGHNT, CDR2 YENEEA. For the CDR3, the DNA is TGTGCCAGCAGCTCCAGGGGGCGAGTTGGGGAGCAGTTCTTC. Encoded protein: CASSSRGRVGEQFF.

With regard to this clonotype: A much more abundant neighbour one base away suggests this may be a read error. The J gene is TRBJ2-7, the V gene TRBV9; D ambiguous. Germline V gene data show CDR1 as SGDLS and CDR2 as YYNGEE. The V end lost 0 bases, the J end lost 2 bases, and 9 bases lay between the germline ends. The CDR3 totals 14 residues. The CDR3 nucleotides are TGTGCCAGCAGCGTAGCGGCAGAGCCCTACGAGCAGTACTTC. Protein product: CASSVAAEPYEQYF.

As concerns this clonotype: A far larger clone is only one base removed, so a read error is likely. The chain employs TRBV6-8 and TRBJ2-7, with D tentatively TRBD1 or TRBD2 (5 bases each). This CDR3 spans 15 amino acids. Germline lookup yields CDR1 MNHGY and CDR2 SAAAGT. The V and J ends lost 7 bases and 6 bases respectively, with 22 bases between them. In DNA, the CDR3 is TGTGCCAGCACGGATCCGGGACGCCCCCGGGGCGAGCAGTACTTC. It translates to CASTDPGRPRGEQYF.

This clonotype was observed at least ten times. The rearrangement uses TRBV7-9 and TRBJ1-1, with D perhaps TRBD1 (6 bases). Germline loops: CDR1 SEHNR, CDR2 FQNEAQ (reference sequence). The V gene lost 2 bases and the J gene lost 1 base, with 11 bases spanning the gap. The CDR3 is made up of 15 amino acids. The CDR3 loop is CASSLRGQSNTEAFF. Here the CDR3 DNA reads TGTGCCAGCAGCTTACGAGGACAGTCGAACACTGAAGCTTTCTTT.

The table lists this clonotype with many counts. CDR3 region: CAWSDQETQYF. CDR3 in DNA: TGTGCCTGGAGTGATCAAGAGACCCAGTACTTC. The chain uses TRBV30 and TRBJ2-5, with no clear D. Germline V CDR1 and CDR2: GTSNPN, SVGIG (reference sequence). This CDR3 is 11 amino acids long. Trimming took 1 base from V and 2 from J, leaving 2 bases between them. Full variable domain (rest looked up from reference TRBV30 and TRBJ2-5): SQTIHQWPATLVQPVGSPLSLECTVEGTSNPNLYWYRQAAGRGLQLLFYSVGIGQISSEVPQNLSASRPQDRQFILSSKKLLLSDSGFYLCAWSDQETQYFGPGTRLLVL.

In this sample, this clonotype turned up many times. This sequence joins TRBV6-1 and TRBJ1-5, with D possibly being TRBD1 (6 bases). V was trimmed by 6 bases and J by 1 base, leaving 13 bases between them. Germline assignment: CDR1 MNHNS and CDR2 SASEGT. The CDR3 extends over 15 amino acids. CDR3 residues: CASRSDRISNQPQHF. Written as DNA, the CDR3 is TGTGCCAGCAGATCCGACAGGATCAGCAATCAGCCCCAGCATTTT.

This clonotype is a singleton in its sample. It may be a read error: a sequence one base away is much more abundant. This sequence joins TRBV5-1 and TRBJ2-4; possible D gene TRBD2, 6 bases. This CDR3 is 13 amino acids long. Trimming removed 5 bases at V and 7 bases at J, with 13 bases between. Germline-derived CDR1 and CDR2 are SGHRS and YFSETQ. In nucleotides, the CDR3 is TGCGCCAGCAGTTCCGGGGGAGCGAACATTCAGTACTTC. Translated: CASSSGGANIQYF.

V is TRBV10-1 and J is TRBJ2-7; weak D call: TRBD1 (6 bases). Trimming took off 1 base at V and 4 bases at J, with 14 bases between the two ends. CDR1 is WNHNN and CDR2 is SYGVQD in the germline V gene (reference sequence). CDR3 length: 15 residues. CDR3 region: CASSEYGQRGYEQYF. DNA for the CDR3: TGCGCCAGCAGTGAGTACGGACAGAGGGGGTACGAGCAGTACTTC.

With respect to this clonotype: A far larger clone lies a single base away; this is likely a read error. The genes are TRBV27 and TRBJ2-5, with D tentatively TRBD2 (6 bases). The DNA end is more similar to TRBJ2-1, so the J call may be wrong. Germline V CDR1 and CDR2: MNHEY, SMNVEV (reference sequence). The CDR3 extends over 16 amino acids. CDR3: CASNTVIAGMGNEQFF. As DNA, the CDR3 is TGTGCCAGCAATACCGTTATTGCGGGGATGGGGAATGAGCAGTTCTTC.

This clonotype has a count of ten or more. V and J are TRBV19 and TRBJ1-5; 9 nucleotides line up with TRBD1. Trimming cost V 7 bases and J 0 bases; bases outside gene matches: 4. CDR1 LNHDA and CDR2 SQIVND come from the germline V gene (reference sequence). This CDR3 contains 15 residues. The DNA for the CDR3 is TGTGCCAGTATCGCGACAGGGGGTAGCAATCAGCCCCAGCATTTT. Residues: CASIATGGSNQPQHF.

The rearrangement links TRBV28 to TRBJ1-2; 7 positions match TRBD1. Germline lookup yields CDR1 MDHEN and CDR2 SYDVKM. With 2 bases clipped from V and 11 bases from J, the junction kept 11 bases outside the gene matches. The CDR3 runs 14 residues. The CDR3 DNA is TGTGCCAGCAGTTTAATAGGGGGCTGGTATGAATACACCTTC. Translated, it gives CASSLIGGWYEYTF.

This clonotype was observed many times. The rearrangement uses TRBV2 and TRBJ2-3; 10 bases line up with TRBD1. This CDR3 spans 13 amino acids. V gave up 8 bases and J gave up 5 bases; unmatched junction bases: 4. Per the germline V gene, CDR1 is SNHLY and CDR2 is FYNNEI. The CDR3 loop reads CASGDRGVDTQYF. For the CDR3, the DNA is TGTGCCAGCGGGGACAGGGGAGTAGATACGCAGTATTTT.

As for this clonotype: A far larger clone is one nucleotide away, so this likely arose from a read error. The J gene is TRBJ2-2, the V gene TRBV6-4; possible D gene TRBD2, 6 bases. The CDR3 runs to 14 residues. Germline V lookup: CDR1 MRHNA, CDR2 SNTAGT. CDR3 region: CASKEPINTGGLFF. The CDR3 nucleotides read TGTGCCAGCAAGGAACCCATCAACACCGGGGGGCTGTTTTTT.

For this clonotype: Compared with germline, one end of the junction differs, possibly owing to a read error. V is TRBV6-1 and J is TRBJ2-1; D possibly matches TRBD1 or TRBD2 (5 bases each). Per the germline V gene, CDR1 is MNHNS and CDR2 is SASEGT. This CDR3 spans 11 amino acids. The CDR3 sequence is CASVGVNEQLF. In DNA form, the CDR3 reads TGTGCCAGCGTGGGGGTCAATGAGCAGCTCTTC.

A remark on this clonotype: A far larger clone differs by one base, so this is likely a read error. The chain carries TRBV20-1 and TRBJ2-5, with D unclear. The V end was cut by 6 bases, the J end by 11 bases, with 22 bases between. The CDR3 is 13 amino acids. Germline V CDR1 and CDR2: DFQATT, SNEGSKA (reference sequence). As DNA, the CDR3 is TGCAGTGCAGATGACTTCTCCTACAATGAGCAGTACTTC. This translates into CSADDFSYNEQYF.

With regard to this clonotype: A far larger clone is just one base off, so this is likely a read error. This chain connects TRBV28 to TRBJ2-5, with 7 nucleotides matching TRBD2. With the DNA end fitting TRBJ2-1 better, the J assignment may be wrong. Germline V gene data show CDR1 as MDHEN and CDR2 as SYDVKM. The CDR3 length is 16 residues. CDR3 protein: CASSLKGRLADNEQFF. The DNA for the CDR3 is TGTGCCAGCAGTTTGAAGGGGAGACTAGCTGACAATGAGCAGTTCTTC.

The gene calls are TRBV6-1 and TRBJ2-7; TRBD2 aligns across 8 bases. The ends lost 6 bases at V and 3 bases at J; junction bases unmatched: 25. The CDR3 length is 20 residues. Germline CDR1 reads MNHNS; CDR2 reads SASEGT. This CDR3 is CASSFDGASGSIFGNYEQYF. In nucleotides, the CDR3 is TGTGCCAGCAGCTTTGACGGTGCGAGCGGGAGTATATTTGGTAACTACGAGCAGTACTTC.

In its sample, this clonotype was seen many times. The rearrangement uses TRBV3-1 and TRBJ2-3; D remains ambiguous. The V gene lost 0 bases and the J gene lost 6 bases, with 7 bases spanning the gap. Germline CDR1 and CDR2: LGHDT and YNNKEL (reference sequence). The CDR3 runs 13 residues. CDR3 DNA sequence: TGTGCCAGCAGCCAAGATCTAGTGGATACGCAGTATTTT. It yields the protein CASSQDLVDTQYF.

A word on this clonotype: This CDR3 fails to terminate in the conserved phenylalanine or tryptophan, so it likely reflects a read error. The DNA is omitted, as the CDR3 cannot be located on it reliably, and the CDR3 follows TCRdb's listing. The rearrangement uses TRBV6-5 and TRBJ2-7; the table's D call of TRBD1 was not tested on the DNA. The CDR3 length is 16 residues, termini included. Looked up from germline, CDR1 is MNHEY and CDR2 is SVGAGI. The CDR3: CASSYSGQGKPYEQCL.

This clonotype was counted many times. The V gene is TRBV3-1, the J gene TRBJ2-5, with D unresolved. Germline assignment: CDR1 LGHDT and CDR2 YNNKEL (reference sequence). V was trimmed by 4 bases and J by 2 bases, leaving 11 bases between them. CDR3 length: 14 residues. CDR3 protein: CASSRGGVQETQYF. The CDR3 DNA reads TGTGCCAGCAGCCGGGGTGGAGTGCAAGAGACCCAGTACTTC.

About this clonotype: It may be a read error: a sequence one base away is much more abundant. The chain links TRBV10-3 to TRBJ1-6, with TRBD1 matching 9 bases. Germline values: CDR1 ENHRY, CDR2 SYGVKD. Trimming removed 5 bases from V and 9 bases from J; junction bases left unmatched: 11. The length of the CDR3 is 16 residues. The CDR3 protein is CAISPDKQGAISPLHF. The DNA of the CDR3 is TGTGCCATCAGTCCAGACAAACAGGGGGCTATTTCACCCCTCCACTTT.

This clonotype was detected many times. A much larger clone lies a single base off, so this may be a read error. The rearrangement uses TRBV6-1 and TRBJ1-5; D may be TRBD1 (5 bases). From germline, CDR1 is MNHNS and CDR2 SASEGT. CDR3 length: 16 amino acids. CDR3 protein: CASSEATAISNQLQHF. The CDR3 DNA reads as TGTGCCAGCAGTGAAGCGACAGCGATTAGCAATCAGCTCCAGCATTTT.